These 29 T cell receptor beta chains originate from one sample sequenced in a study of cytomegalovirus exposure and HLA in healthy donors. PCR amplification relied on 60 Vbeta primers (plus 13 Jbeta primers). Clones were sequenced by immunoSEQ multiplex PCR, and TCRdb holds only the in-frame ones, with some missing. The sample has 130,000 to 150,000 clones, about 74% seen once. What was sequenced was PBMCs. All receptors derive from a man aged 35 to 55 in good health and CMV-seropositive.

Comments on this clone: The junction departs from the called germline gene at one end, perhaps through a read error. This chain joins TRBV7-9 and TRBJ2-6; either TRBD1 or TRBD2 may supply D (7 bases each). This CDR3 region has 16 residues. CDR1 and CDR2 (germline): SEHNR, FQNEAQ (reference sequence). Here the CDR3 DNA reads TGTGCCAGCAGTTTAGGGAGGGGGCTCGGGGCCAACGGCCTGACTTTC. Amino acids: CASSLGRGLGANGLTF.

The V gene is TRBV5-1, the J gene TRBJ2-3, with TRBD1 matching over 8 bases. The junction had 9 bases not matched to a gene; V was cut back by 5 bases and J by 4 bases. CDR3 length: 15 amino acids. Germline values: CDR1 SGHRS, CDR2 YFSETQ. Here the CDR3 reads CASSSGTGGADTQYF. The CDR3 DNA follows: TGCGCCAGCAGTTCCGGGACAGGTGGGGCAGATACGCAGTATTTT.

The rearrangement joins TRBV18 to TRBJ1-1; 9 bases are a match to TRBD1. The CDR3 contains 16 residues. V was pared by 3 bases and J by 4 bases, with 9 bases of the junction left unmatched. Per the germline V gene, CDR1 is KGHSH and CDR2 is LQKENI. CDR3 in amino acids: CASSPTGTGIGTEAFF. As DNA, the CDR3 is TGTGCCAGCTCACCCACCGGGACAGGGATAGGCACTGAAGCTTTCTTT.

For this clone: Germline and junction disagree at one end, which may indicate a read error. The CDR3: CASLPWQGTDTQYF. The CDR3 nucleotides are TGTGCCAGCTTACCATGGCAGGGCACAGATACGCAGTATTTT. The chain has TRBV18 and TRBJ2-3; D is unclear. This CDR3 has 14 amino acids. The germline CDR1 and CDR2 sequences are KGHSH and LQKENI.

The V call is TRBV7-9, the J call TRBJ2-5, with TRBD1 identical over 7 bases. There are 15 residues in the CDR3. Germline lookup yields CDR1 SEHNR and CDR2 FQNEAQ (reference sequence). The V segment lost 6 bases and the J segment 1 base; nucleotides outside the gene matches: 8. CDR3 in amino acids: CASSYRDSIQETQYF. The CDR3 nucleotides read TGTGCCAGCAGTTACCGGGACAGCATCCAAGAGACCCAGTACTTC.

V and J are TRBV28 and TRBJ2-4; 7 bases are shared with TRBD2. Germline V gene sequence: CDR1 MDHEN, CDR2 SYDVKM. CDR3 length: 16 amino acids. Unmatched junction bases numbered 8, after V lost 2 bases and J lost 4 bases. Written as DNA, the CDR3 is TGTGCCAGCAGTTTAGGCGGCGGGAGAGAAAAAAACATTCAGTACTTC. Translating gives CASSLGGGREKNIQYF.

This clone was seen just once. The chain uses TRBV1 and TRBJ1-3. TRBV1 is marked as a pseudogene. The CDR3 totals 15 residues. The CDR3 bases are TGCACCAGCAGCCAGGCTGGAGGTTTTGGAAACACCATATATTTT. Translating it yields CTSSQAGGFGNTIYF.

This chain uses TRBV19 with TRBJ2-7, with D maybe TRBD1 (6 bases). Looked up from germline, CDR1 is LNHDA and CDR2 is SQIVND (reference sequence). The CDR3 totals 14 residues. V was cut by 4 bases and J by 4 bases, with 14 bases left in between. CDR3 sequence reads: CASSKQGFRYEQYF. The CDR3 DNA is TGTGCCAGTAGTAAGCAGGGGTTTAGGTACGAGCAGTACTTC.

The chain combines TRBV28 with TRBJ2-7; 12 nucleotides line up with TRBD1. CDR1 MDHEN and CDR2 SYDVKM come from the germline V gene. This CDR3 has 13 amino acids. Unmatched junction bases numbered 5, after V lost 8 bases and J lost 6 bases. The CDR3, as DNA: TGTGCCAGCGGAAGGGACAGGGGGCTCGAGCAGTACTTC. It codes for CASGRDRGLEQYF.

This chain connects TRBV5-1 to TRBJ2-7; perhaps TRBD2 as D (6 bases). The CDR3 extends over 13 amino acids. Germline V gives CDR1 SGHRS, CDR2 YFSETQ. Trimming shortened V by 4 bases and J by 2 bases, and 10 bases separated the two germline ends. The CDR3 sequence is CASSAGRTYEQYF. Written as DNA, the CDR3 is TGCGCCAGCAGCGCGGGACGAACCTACGAGCAGTACTTC. The full variable domain, with the rest looked up from reference TRBV5-1 and TRBJ2-7, is KAGVTQTPRYLIKTRGQQVTLSCSPISGHRSVSWYQQTPGQGLQFLFEYFSETQRNKGNFPGRFSGRQFSNSRSEMNVSTLELGDSALYLCASSAGRTYEQYFGPGTRLTVT.

The J gene is TRBJ1-1, the V gene TRBV19, with a tentative D call TRBD1 (6 bases). The CDR3 has 15 residues. V was cut by 7 bases and J by 5 bases, with 20 bases left in between. Looked up from germline, CDR1 is LNHDA and CDR2 is SQIVND (reference sequence). CDR3 amino acids: CASTRIGSQGTEAFF. The CDR3 DNA is TGTGCCAGTACCCGGATCGGGTCCCAGGGGACTGAAGCTTTCTTT.

Turning to this clone: Other nucleotide sequences in the sample specify the same CDR3. CDR3 sequence reads: CASSLADRSPEAFF. CDR3 nucleotides: TGTGCCAGCAGCTTGGCGGACAGGTCACCTGAAGCTTTCTTT. The gene calls are TRBV28 and TRBJ1-1; 7 positions agree with TRBD1. Germline V gene lookup returns CDR1 MDHEN and CDR2 SYDVKM. J lost 6 bases, V lost 6 bases, and 10 bases had no gene match. The CDR3 is 14 amino acids.

V usage is TRBV4-1 and J usage is TRBJ2-5; 13 bases fit TRBD2. The CDR3 consists of 17 residues. Germline assignment: CDR1 MGHRA and CDR2 YSYEKL. J gave up 4 bases and V 1 base, and 6 bases lay outside the gene matches. CDR3 sequence (DNA): TGCGCCAGCAGCCAAGGTGGACTAGCGGGAGTCGGAGAGACCCAGTACTTC. Its translation is CASSQGGLAGVGETQYF.

The V gene is TRBV10-1, the J gene TRBJ2-7; TRBD2 matches 8 bases. With 6 bases clipped from V and 2 bases from J, the junction kept 6 bases outside the gene matches. Germline V CDR1 and CDR2: WNHNN, SYGVQD (reference sequence). The CDR3 sequence is 14 residues long. CDR3 nucleotides: TGCGCCAGCAGCGATGGACTAGCTCCCTACGAGCAGTACTTC. Amino acid sequence: CASSDGLAPYEQYF.

The chain combines TRBV14 with TRBJ1-2, with D maybe TRBD1 (5 bases). Germline values: CDR1 SGHDN, CDR2 FVKESK. The CDR3 sequence is 12 residues long. The V and J ends lost 3 bases and 7 bases respectively, with 9 bases between them. The CDR3, as DNA: TGTGCCAGCAGCCACGGCAGGGTTGGCTACACCTTC. Protein sequence: CASSHGRVGYTF.

V is TRBV11-2 and J is TRBJ2-7, with TRBD2 matching over 7 bases. This CDR3 spans 18 amino acids. V trimming: 1 base; J trimming: 4 bases; junction bases outside the gene matches: 16. In germline, CDR1 is SGHAT, CDR2 FQNNGV. CDR3 sequence (DNA): TGTGCCAGCAGCTTAGGAAGTGTTCCAGGCGGGAGTGCGTACGAGCAGTACTTC. Amino acid sequence: CASSLGSVPGGSAYEQYF.

This rearrangement joins TRBV14 to TRBJ1-5; D perhaps matches TRBD1 (5 bases). The CDR3 is 15 residues long. Trimming took 1 base from V and 4 from J, leaving 11 bases between them. Germline V gene data show CDR1 as SGHDN and CDR2 as FVKESK. The DNA of the CDR3 is TGTGCCAGCAGCCAAGGAGACAGTTCTAATCAGCCCCAGCATTTT. Protein product: CASSQGDSSNQPQHF. The full variable domain, rest sourced from reference TRBV14 and TRBJ1-5, is EAGVTQFPSHSVIEKGQTVTLRCDPISGHDNLYWYRRVMGKEIKFLLHFVKESKQDESGMPNNRFLAERTGGTYSTLKVQPAELEDSGVYFCASSQGDSSNQPQHFGDGTRLSIL.

The V gene is TRBV19, the J gene TRBJ1-5; no clear D. The length of the CDR3 is 14 residues. V lost 3 bases and J 6 bases, leaving 12 bases between the germline ends. CDR1 and CDR2 from the germline V gene are LNHDA and SQIVND (reference sequence). DNA of the CDR3: TGTGCCAGTAGTATCCATCTTATCGGTCAGCCCCAGCATTTT. It yields the protein CASSIHLIGQPQHF.

CDR3 in DNA: TGCGCCACCTCCGGGACTAGCGGTTCCTACGAGCAGTACTTC. This gives the protein CATSGTSGSYEQYF. The chain uses TRBV5-1 and TRBJ2-5, with 11 nucleotides matching TRBD2. The last part of the DNA fits TRBJ2-7 better; the J call may be wrong. The CDR3 covers 14 residues. Germline V gene sequence: CDR1 SGHRS, CDR2 YFSETQ.

This chain joins TRBV7-2 and TRBJ2-2; no clear D. V was pared by 3 bases and J by 3 bases, with 2 bases between. This CDR3 has 12 residues. The V gene's germline CDR1 is SGHTA and CDR2 FQGNSA. CDR3 DNA sequence: TGTGCCAGCAGCTTCGACACCGGGGAGCTGTTTTTT. This codes for CASSFDTGELFF.

V gene TRBV5-1 combines with J gene TRBJ2-1; 8 bases are shared with TRBD1. Germline V gene data show CDR1 as SGHRS and CDR2 as YFSETQ. This CDR3 has 15 amino acids. Losses at the gene ends were 4 bases for V and 6 bases for J; bases not matched to a gene: 9. The CDR3 sequence is CASSAGTGYFNEQFF. The DNA for the CDR3 is TGCGCCAGCAGCGCCGGGACAGGTTACTTCAATGAGCAGTTCTTC.

This sequence joins TRBV29-1 and TRBJ2-5; 8 positions match TRBD1. V lost 6 bases and J lost 1; bases outside the gene matches: 4. Germline lookup yields CDR1 SQVTM and CDR2 ANQGSEA. The CDR3 loop spans 13 amino acids. This chain's CDR3 is CSVRTGFQETQYF. The CDR3 region has the DNA TGCAGCGTCAGGACAGGGTTCCAAGAGACCCAGTACTTC.

V gene TRBV11-2 combines with J gene TRBJ2-7, with D perhaps TRBD1 (6 bases). CDR1 and CDR2 from the germline V gene are SGHAT and FQNNGV. This CDR3 is 14 amino acids long. The V end was cut by 6 bases, the J end by 2 bases, with 14 bases between. DNA for the CDR3: TGTGCCAGCAGGGACAGCCGGGGAACCTACGAGCAGTACTTC. It encodes CASRDSRGTYEQYF.

This clone showed up just a few times. J is TRBJ2-1 and V is TRBV29-1; TRBD2 is a possible D gene (6 bases). The CDR3 is made up of 15 amino acids. Looked up from germline, CDR1 is SQVTM and CDR2 is ANQGSEA. Deletions cut 4 bases from V and 8 bases from J, with 21 bases between. For the CDR3, the DNA is TGCAGCGTTGGGGGACTGTTTCCCGCGGAGGATGAGCAGTTCTTC. This translates into CSVGGLFPAEDEQFF.

The chain has TRBV5-4 and TRBJ2-1; D gene ambiguous. This CDR3 is 14 amino acids long. The germline gives CDR1 SGHNT, CDR2 YYREEE (reference sequence). Deletions cut 6 bases from V and 6 bases from J, with 16 bases between. In DNA form, the CDR3 reads TGTGCCAGCATGGGCAGAGAGAGAAGCAATGAGCAGTTCTTC. This translates into CASMGRERSNEQFF.

The chain uses TRBV4-3 and TRBJ1-6; 7 bases map to TRBD1. After removal of 1 base from V and 5 bases from J, the junction contained 2 bases not matched to a gene. The CDR3 is 15 amino acids. Per the germline V gene, CDR1 is LGHNA and CDR2 is YSLEER. In nucleotides, the CDR3 is TGCGCCAGCAGCCAAGTGGGGACAGATAATTCACCCCTCCACTTT. This codes for CASSQVGTDNSPLHF.

This clone is a singleton in its sample. The V call is TRBV2, the J call TRBJ1-5; D not resolved. Looked up from germline, CDR1 is SNHLY and CDR2 is FYNNEI. The CDR3 has 14 residues. Trimming removed 6 bases at V and 5 bases at J, with 14 bases between. The CDR3 region is CASSEGSGDQPQHF. The CDR3 bases are TGTGCCAGCAGCGAGGGCTCAGGAGATCAGCCCCAGCATTTT.

V usage is TRBV4-2 and J usage is TRBJ2-1, with 8 bases aligning to TRBD1. Germline assignment: CDR1 LGHNA and CDR2 YNFKEQ. V lost 3 bases and J lost 9; bases outside the gene matches: 10. There are 15 residues in the CDR3. The CDR3 nucleotides read TGTGCCAGCAGCCAGGTGCAGGGGGCGGTTGGTGAGCAGTTCTTC. Translating it yields CASSQVQGAVGEQFF.

In this sample, this clone turned up once. V usage is TRBV5-4 and J usage is TRBJ2-1, with D perhaps TRBD2 (5 bases). The V end lost 1 base, the J end lost 7 bases, and 12 bases lay between the germline ends. The CDR3 is made up of 14 amino acids. Germline V gene data show CDR1 as SGHNT and CDR2 as YYREEE (reference sequence). CDR3 DNA sequence: TGTGCCAGCAGCTTGCGGGAATGGAGGAATGAGCAGTTCTTC. Translation: CASSLREWRNEQFF.